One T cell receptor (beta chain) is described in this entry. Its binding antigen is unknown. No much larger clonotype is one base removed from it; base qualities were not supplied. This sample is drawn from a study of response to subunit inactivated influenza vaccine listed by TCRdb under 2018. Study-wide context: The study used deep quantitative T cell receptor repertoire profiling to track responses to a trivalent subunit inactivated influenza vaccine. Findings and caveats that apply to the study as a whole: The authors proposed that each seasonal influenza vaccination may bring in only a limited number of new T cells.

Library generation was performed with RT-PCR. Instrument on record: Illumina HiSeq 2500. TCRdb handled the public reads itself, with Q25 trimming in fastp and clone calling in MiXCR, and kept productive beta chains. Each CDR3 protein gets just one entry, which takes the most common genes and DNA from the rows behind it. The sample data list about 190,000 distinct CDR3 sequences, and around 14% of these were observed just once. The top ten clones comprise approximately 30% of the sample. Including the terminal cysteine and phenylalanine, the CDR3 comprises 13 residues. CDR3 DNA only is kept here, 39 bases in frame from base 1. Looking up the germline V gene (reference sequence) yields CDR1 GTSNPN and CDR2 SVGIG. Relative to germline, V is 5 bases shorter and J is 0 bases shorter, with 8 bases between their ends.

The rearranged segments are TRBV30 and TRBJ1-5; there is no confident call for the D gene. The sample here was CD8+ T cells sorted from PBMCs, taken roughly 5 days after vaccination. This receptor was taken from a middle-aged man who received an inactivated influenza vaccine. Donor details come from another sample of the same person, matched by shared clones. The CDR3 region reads CAWARNSNQPQHF. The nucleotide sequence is TGTGCCTGGGCTAGAAATAGCAATCAGCCCCAGCATTTT.